A selection of T cell receptor beta chains follows, all from one sample in a study of T cell clusters in autoimmune cytopenias. TCRdb re-analyzed the multiplex PCR reads; it lists each CDR3 protein once, without DNA. Here the sample table reports approximately 1,800 distinct CDR3 sequences. The source material was peripheral blood. Source of these receptors: a human donor with an autoimmune cytopenia or autoimmune hepatitis (not recorded which). Each CDR3 is given with its conserved first and last residue. The listing skips clone size in some rows; elsewhere it reads once, few, many or a size class.

J gene	clone size	V gene	CDR3 protein
TRBJ1-1	medium-sized	TRBV6-2/TRBV6-3	CATEGPPHTEAFF
TRBJ1-4	medium-sized	TRBV29-1	CSYHQGADEKLFF
TRBJ1-3	medium-sized	TRBV18	CASSPGQSSGNTIYF
TRBJ1-1	NA	TRBV28	CASRRTGDSTEAFF
TRBJ2-3	medium-sized	TRBV7-6	CASSLARSDTQYF
TRBJ2-2	large	TRBV6-2/TRBV6-3	CASSQQGVGELFF
TRBJ2-1	NA	TRBV11-3	CASSLQGAVNNEQFF
TRBJ2-2	large	TRBV29-1	CSVEGLNTGELFF
TRBJ2-2	NA	TRBV28	CASSSGQGTGELFF
TRBJ1-5	medium-sized	TRBV27	CASSLSGAYQPQHF
TRBJ2-7	NA	TRBV20-1	CSARLGGHKYEQYF
TRBJ2-7	medium-sized	TRBV6-2/TRBV6-3	CASSFNRALWPYEQYF
TRBJ2-7	medium-sized	TRBV6-2/TRBV6-3	CASSYEASSYEQYF
TRBJ2-5	NA	TRBV28	CASSSGGGQETQYF
TRBJ2-7	medium-sized	TRBV20-1	CSARWGAVYEQYF
TRBJ2-7	NA	TRBV7-2	CASSVYLAGTYEQYF
TRBJ2-1	medium-sized	TRBV7-2	CASSLSSYNEQFF
TRBJ2-7	medium-sized	TRBV6-5	CASRPTDANRDHEQYF
TRBJ1-2	medium-sized	TRBV5-6	CASSLQGRTGYTF
TRBJ2-7	medium-sized	TRBV5-1	CARRKGGDPTYEQYF
TRBJ1-2	medium-sized	TRBV7-9	CASSPYPGQGYGYTF
TRBJ2-3	medium-sized	TRBV6-1	CASSEDNTDTQYF
TRBJ2-7	medium-sized	TRBV6-5	CATKDGGSYEQYF
TRBJ2-1	medium-sized	TRBV27	CASSLVGPFNEQFF
TRBJ2-2	large	TRBV6-5	CASSYGGAGELFF
TRBJ1-5	large	TRBV6-1	CASRRQHDQPQHF
TRBJ1-5	NA	TRBV5-1	CASSPQGAGGQPQHF